These T cell receptor beta chains were read from a single sample in a study of sequential checkpoint blockade in melanoma. Produced via immunoSEQ multiplex PCR; TCRdb's table is partial and in-frame only. This table holds under 20,000 clones, approximately 66% found once. Material: CD8+ T cells sorted from blood (inferred from file names), obtained from a patient given nivolumab and ipilimumab in sequence. These TCRs come from a human donor with melanoma. Each CDR3 is given with its conserved first and last residue. A D gene is named only where the DNA matches it firmly. Some rows mark clone size as missing; the rest say once, few, many or name a class of expanded clone.

D gene: NA; clone size: NA; J gene: TRBJ2-1; V gene: TRBV6-6; CDR3 DNA: TGTGCCAGCAGTTACTCTGCGGGGCTTTACAATGAGCAGTTCTTC; CDR3 protein: CASSYSAGLYNEQFF
D gene: NA; clone size: NA; J gene: TRBJ2-3; V gene: TRBV6-5; CDR3 DNA: TGTGCCAGCAGTTACCGTTTTCCCACAGATACGCAGTATTTT; CDR3 protein: CASSYRFPTDTQYF
D gene: TRBD2; clone size: NA; J gene: TRBJ2-7; V gene: TRBV4-3; CDR3 DNA: TGCGCCAGCAGCCAAGATACGGGAGGGGGACGGGAGCAGTACTTC; CDR3 protein: CASSQDTGGGREQYF
D gene: NA; clone size: NA; J gene: TRBJ1-6; V gene: TRBV28; CDR3 DNA: TGTGCCAGCAGTTTCGATCGGTCACCCCTCCACTTT; CDR3 protein: CASSFDRSPLHF
D gene: NA; clone size: few; J gene: TRBJ1-1; V gene: TRBV11-2; CDR3 DNA: TGTGCCAGCAGCTTGACAGAGAACACTGAAGCTTTCTTT; CDR3 protein: CASSLTENTEAFF
D gene: TRBD2; clone size: NA; J gene: TRBJ2-2; V gene: TRBV11-2; CDR3 DNA: TGTGCCAGCAGCTTTAGCCTAGCGGGGGCGCTCACCGGGGAGCTGTTTTTT; CDR3 protein: CASSFSLAGALTGELFF
D gene: TRBD1; clone size: NA; J gene: TRBJ2-7; V gene: TRBV6-6; CDR3 DNA: TGTGCCAGCAGTCCGGGACAGGCATACTACGAGCAGTACTTC; CDR3 protein: CASSPGQAYYEQYF
D gene: NA; clone size: NA; J gene: TRBJ1-1; V gene: TRBV19; CDR3 DNA: TGTGCCAGTAGTGCCTTTAGGGAGATCACTGAAGCTTTCTTT; CDR3 protein: CASSAFREITEAFF
D gene: NA; clone size: few; J gene: TRBJ2-5; V gene: TRBV10-3; CDR3 DNA: TGTGCCATCAAGGGGTCCCGTTTAACAGGGCGGGAAGAGACCCAGTACTTC; CDR3 protein: CAIKGSRLTGREETQYF
D gene: TRBD1; clone size: NA; J gene: TRBJ2-5; V gene: TRBV7-2; CDR3 DNA: TGTGCCACCAAAGGGGGCGGTTTCTTACAAGAGACCCAGTACTTC; CDR3 protein: CATKGGGFLQETQYF
D gene: TRBD2; clone size: NA; J gene: TRBJ2-2; V gene: TRBV10-3; CDR3 DNA: TGTGCCATCAGTGCCCCTAGCGGCGCCGGGGAGCTGTTTTTT; CDR3 protein: CAISAPSGAGELFF
D gene: NA; clone size: medium-sized; J gene: TRBJ2-7; V gene: TRBV13; CDR3 DNA: TGTGCCAGCACCCCGTGGGCAGGGGTGGGCTACGAGCAGTACTTC; CDR3 protein: CASTPWAGVGYEQYF
D gene: TRBD2; clone size: NA; J gene: TRBJ2-1; V gene: TRBV29-1; CDR3 DNA: TGCAGCGTTGACGAGGGGGGACTAGCTAGGAATGAGCAGTTCTTC; CDR3 protein: CSVDEGGLARNEQFF
D gene: TRBD1; clone size: NA; J gene: TRBJ2-1; V gene: TRBV4-1; CDR3 DNA: TGCGCCAGCAGCCAAGATTTAGGGGGCAGCGAGCAGTTCTTC; CDR3 protein: CASSQDLGGSEQFF
D gene: NA; clone size: NA; J gene: TRBJ2-2; V gene: TRBV13; CDR3 DNA: TGTGCCAGCAGCTTAGCAGGAGGAGGGCCCACCGGGGAGCTGTTTTTT; CDR3 protein: CASSLAGGGPTGELFF
D gene: TRBD2; clone size: NA; J gene: TRBJ2-7; V gene: TRBV12-5; CDR3 DNA: TGTGCTAGTGCCTTTAACCTAGCGGCGACCTACGAGCAGTACTTC; CDR3 protein: CASAFNLAATYEQYF
D gene: NA; clone size: NA; J gene: TRBJ1-4; V gene: TRBV13; CDR3 DNA: TGTGCCAGCAGCACGGGAGGGGGAACCCCGAATGAAAAACTGTTTTTT; CDR3 protein: CASSTGGGTPNEKLFF
D gene: NA; clone size: NA; J gene: TRBJ2-3; V gene: TRBV5-6; CDR3 DNA: TGTGCCAGCAGCTCCTTCCTGAGGGGCGGGACTTCTAGCACAGATACGCAGTATTTT; CDR3 protein: CASSSFLRGGTSSTDTQYF
D gene: NA; clone size: NA; J gene: TRBJ1-3; V gene: TRBV6-5; CDR3 DNA: TGTGCCAGCTTTATGGGAGGGCCTGGAAACACCATATATTTT; CDR3 protein: CASFMGGPGNTIYF
D gene: NA; clone size: NA; J gene: TRBJ1-1; V gene: TRBV9; CDR3 DNA: TGTGCCAGCAGCGTAGCTGGTGGGGGCTCTGAAGCTTTCTTT; CDR3 protein: CASSVAGGGSEAFF
D gene: TRBD1; clone size: NA; J gene: TRBJ2-3; V gene: TRBV4-1; CDR3 DNA: TGCGCCAGCAGCCACTTGGACAGGGGGGCCACAGATACGCAGTATTTT; CDR3 protein: CASSHLDRGATDTQYF
D gene: NA; clone size: NA; J gene: TRBJ1-2; V gene: TRBV30; CDR3 DNA: TGTGCCTGGAGGGGCAGGGAAGGCTATGGCTACACCTTC; CDR3 protein: CAWRGREGYGYTF
D gene: TRBD2; clone size: NA; J gene: TRBJ2-1; V gene: TRBV5-6; CDR3 DNA: TGTGCCAGCAGCGGGGGGACTAGCGGATACAATGAGCAGTTCTTC; CDR3 protein: CASSGGTSGYNEQFF
D gene: TRBD1; clone size: NA; J gene: TRBJ2-7; V gene: TRBV5-1; CDR3 DNA: TGCGCCAGCAGCTTGGTAGGGACAGGGGGCGACGGGCAGTACTTC; CDR3 protein: CASSLVGTGGDGQYF
D gene: TRBD2; clone size: NA; J gene: TRBJ2-5; V gene: TRBV19; CDR3 DNA: TGTGCCAGTAGTATAAGACGGGAGGTTGAGACCCAGTACTTC; CDR3 protein: CASSIRREVETQYF
D gene: TRBD1; clone size: NA; J gene: TRBJ2-5; V gene: TRBV7-6; CDR3 DNA: TGTGCCACGGACTCTAGGGACAGGGGATGGGAGACCCAGTACTTC; CDR3 protein: CATDSRDRGWETQYF
D gene: NA; clone size: few; J gene: TRBJ2-6; V gene: TRBV27; CDR3 DNA: TGTGCCAGCAGTTCAGCCCCGGGACTCATGTACTCTGGGGCCAACGTCCTGACTTTC; CDR3 protein: CASSSAPGLMYSGANVLTF
D gene: TRBD2; clone size: few; J gene: TRBJ2-1; V gene: TRBV19; CDR3 DNA: TGTGCCAGTTGGGGGGGAAACTACAATGAGCAGTTCTTC; CDR3 protein: CASWGGNYNEQFF
D gene: TRBD2; clone size: NA; J gene: TRBJ2-3; V gene: TRBV6-1; CDR3 DNA: TGTGCCAGCAGTGGGGGGCGGGGGGGGTCAGATACGCAGTATTTT; CDR3 protein: CASSGGRGGSDTQYF
D gene: TRBD2; clone size: once; J gene: TRBJ2-1; V gene: TRBV27; CDR3 DNA: TGTGCCAGCAGTTTTCTAGCGGGATCATTAAGCTCCTACAATGAGCAGTTCTTC; CDR3 protein: CASSFLAGSLSSYNEQFF
D gene: TRBD2; clone size: medium-sized; J gene: TRBJ2-1; V gene: TRBV7-9; CDR3 DNA: TGTGCCAGCAACACACTAGCGGAATACAATGAGCAGTTCTTC; CDR3 protein: CASNTLAEYNEQFF
D gene: TRBD2; clone size: NA; J gene: TRBJ2-1; V gene: TRBV27; CDR3 DNA: TGTGCCAGCAGCCCTAGCGGGAGAAACAATGAGCAGTTCTTC; CDR3 protein: CASSPSGRNNEQFF
D gene: NA; clone size: NA; J gene: TRBJ2-3; V gene: TRBV9; CDR3 DNA: TGTGCCAGCAGCGTAGGGGCAGGGATGAAGACAGATACGCAGTATTTT; CDR3 protein: CASSVGAGMKTDTQYF
D gene: NA; clone size: NA; J gene: TRBJ1-2; V gene: TRBV13; CDR3 DNA: TGTGCCAGCAGCTACCTGATCCCGGACTATGGCTACACCTTC; CDR3 protein: CASSYLIPDYGYTF
D gene: TRBD1; clone size: NA; J gene: TRBJ2-7; V gene: TRBV7-8; CDR3 DNA: TGTGCCAGCAGCCCGGGACAGGGGGCCAGGGGGAACGAGCAGTACTTC; CDR3 protein: CASSPGQGARGNEQYF
D gene: NA; clone size: NA; J gene: TRBJ1-6; V gene: TRBV5-1; CDR3 DNA: TGCGCCAGCAGCGAGACACTCCCTGAGGGTTCACCCCTCCACTTT; CDR3 protein: CASSETLPEGSPLHF
D gene: NA; clone size: few; J gene: TRBJ2-7; V gene: TRBV5-3; CDR3 DNA: TGTGCCAGCAACCGGGACAGGACTAGCTCCTACGAGCAGTACTTC; CDR3 protein: CASNRDRTSSYEQYF
D gene: TRBD1; clone size: NA; J gene: TRBJ2-7; V gene: TRBV19; CDR3 DNA: TGTGCCAGTACAGAGGGACAGGGCTACGAGCAGTACTTC; CDR3 protein: CASTEGQGYEQYF
D gene: NA; clone size: few; J gene: TRBJ1-5; V gene: TRBV6-1; CDR3 DNA: TGTGCCAGCAGCTACGGCCAGGGAAATCAGCCCCAGCATTTT; CDR3 protein: CASSYGQGNQPQHF
D gene: NA; clone size: NA; J gene: TRBJ1-5; V gene: TRBV27; CDR3 DNA: TGTGCCAGCAGCCCCAGGGGTTATAGCAATCAGCCCCAGCATTTT; CDR3 protein: CASSPRGYSNQPQHF
D gene: TRBD2; clone size: NA; J gene: TRBJ2-3; V gene: TRBV9; CDR3 DNA: TGTGCCAGCAGCGTCCGGGGGGTTAGCACAGATACGCAGTATTTT; CDR3 protein: CASSVRGVSTDTQYF
D gene: NA; clone size: few; J gene: TRBJ1-4; V gene: TRBV19; CDR3 DNA: TGTGCCAGTAGTATCAGGGGCGTAACAACTAATGAAAAACTGTTTTTT; CDR3 protein: CASSIRGVTTNEKLFF
D gene: TRBD1; clone size: NA; J gene: TRBJ2-7; V gene: TRBV7-9; CDR3 DNA: TGTGCCAGCAGCAAACAGGGGGTAATCTACGAGCAGTACTTC; CDR3 protein: CASSKQGVIYEQYF
D gene: TRBD2; clone size: few; J gene: TRBJ2-5; V gene: TRBV7-6; CDR3 DNA: TGTGCCAGCAGCTTAGGGACTAGCGGGAGGTATGAGACCCAGTACTTC; CDR3 protein: CASSLGTSGRYETQYF
D gene: NA; clone size: NA; J gene: TRBJ2-7; V gene: TRBV7-9; CDR3 DNA: TGTGCCAGCAGCCCAGCCGGGAAGTCCTACGAGCAGTACTTC; CDR3 protein: CASSPAGKSYEQYF
D gene: NA; clone size: NA; J gene: TRBJ2-7; V gene: TRBV10-3; CDR3 DNA: TGTGCCATCAGCAAAACAGGTGCAGAGAGCCACGAGCAGTACTTC; CDR3 protein: CAISKTGAESHEQYF
D gene: NA; clone size: NA; J gene: TRBJ1-1; V gene: TRBV7-6; CDR3 DNA: TGTGCCAGCAGCCCCAATACGGGACTCGGGAACACTGAAGCTTTCTTT; CDR3 protein: CASSPNTGLGNTEAFF
D gene: NA; clone size: NA; J gene: TRBJ2-2; V gene: TRBV6-5; CDR3 DNA: TGTGCCAGCAGTTACGGCAGGGGCACCGGGGAGCTGTTTTTT; CDR3 protein: CASSYGRGTGELFF
D gene: TRBD1; clone size: NA; J gene: TRBJ1-2; V gene: TRBV10-2; CDR3 DNA: TGCGCCAGCAGAAGGGGACAGGGGGGAGGCGACGGCTACACCTTC; CDR3 protein: CASRRGQGGGDGYTF
D gene: NA; clone size: NA; J gene: TRBJ2-5; V gene: TRBV2; CDR3 DNA: TGTGCCAGCTCGACATTCGCTCAAGAGACCCAGTACTTC; CDR3 protein: CASSTFAQETQYF
D gene: TRBD1; clone size: NA; J gene: TRBJ2-3; V gene: TRBV18; CDR3 DNA: TGTGCCAGCTCACCACCCACAGGGGGTGACACAGATACGCAGTATTTT; CDR3 protein: CASSPPTGGDTDTQYF
D gene: TRBD1; clone size: few; J gene: TRBJ1-1; V gene: TRBV19; CDR3 DNA: TGTGCCAGTAGTCCTCGAGACAGGGAGAACACTGAAGCTTTCTTT; CDR3 protein: CASSPRDRENTEAFF
D gene: TRBD1; clone size: NA; J gene: TRBJ2-2; V gene: TRBV7-9; CDR3 DNA: TGTGCCAGCAGCCCCGGGACAGTTTCCACCGGGGAGCTGTTTTTT; CDR3 protein: CASSPGTVSTGELFF
D gene: TRBD1; clone size: large; J gene: TRBJ2-7; V gene: TRBV18; CDR3 DNA: TGTGCCAGCTCAGTCGACACGCCTTTACAGGGGGTTGGAAACGAGCAGTACTTC; CDR3 protein: CASSVDTPLQGVGNEQYF
D gene: NA; clone size: NA; J gene: TRBJ2-2; V gene: TRBV7-6; CDR3 DNA: TGTGCCAGCAGCTTATACGAGGGGGTCACCGGGGAGCTGTTTTTT; CDR3 protein: CASSLYEGVTGELFF
D gene: NA; clone size: NA; J gene: TRBJ1-2; V gene: TRBV2; CDR3 DNA: TGTGCCAGCAGTGAGCGGGCTGCCTATGGCTACACCTTC; CDR3 protein: CASSERAAYGYTF
D gene: TRBD1; clone size: NA; J gene: TRBJ2-7; V gene: TRBV7-8; CDR3 DNA: TGTGCCAGCAGCTTAGCGGGACAGTCTTCCAACGAGCAGTACTTC; CDR3 protein: CASSLAGQSSNEQYF
D gene: TRBD2; clone size: NA; J gene: TRBJ2-3; V gene: TRBV15; CDR3 DNA: TGTGCCACCAGCAAGGCGGGAGGCACAGATACGCAGTATTTT; CDR3 protein: CATSKAGGTDTQYF